Shown below are 18 T cell receptor beta chains from a single sample sequenced in a study of cytomegalovirus exposure and HLA in healthy donors. Only in-frame clones appear in the TCRdb table, and some are missing; sequencing was by immunoSEQ multiplex PCR. The table has about 49,000 clones, 92% seen once. Sequenced material: PBMCs. Receptor source: a young man in good health and CMV-seronegative.

The chain carries TRBV15 and TRBJ2-1; the D gene is possibly TRBD2 (6 bases). With 5 bases removed from V and 4 bases from J, the gap between germline ends came to 18 bases. The CDR3 totals 16 residues. Germline values: CDR1 LNHNV, CDR2 YYDKDF (reference sequence). The CDR3 loop reads CATSGVGGGPYNEQFF. In DNA, the CDR3 is TGTGCCACCAGCGGTGTGGGGGGAGGACCATACAATGAGCAGTTCTTC.

The chain employs TRBV30 and TRBJ2-7; D perhaps matches TRBD1 (6 bases). V lost 0 bases and J lost 2, with 8 bases in between. The CDR3 totals 13 residues. Germline lookup yields CDR1 GTSNPN and CDR2 SVGIG (reference sequence). CDR3 amino acids: CAWSVGDTYEQYF. The CDR3 DNA sequence: TGTGCCTGGAGTGTCGGGGACACCTACGAGCAGTACTTC.

This clone was counted between two and nine times. The chain combines TRBV30 with TRBJ1-1, with 8 bases fitting TRBD1. Unmatched junction bases numbered 1, after V lost 3 bases and J lost 4 bases. Germline V gives CDR1 GTSNPN, CDR2 SVGIG (reference sequence). This CDR3 comprises 12 residues. This chain's CDR3 is CAWRDRVTEAFF. CDR3 nucleotides: TGTGCCTGGAGGGACAGGGTCACTGAAGCTTTCTTT.

The gene calls are TRBV11-3 and TRBJ2-5, with TRBD2 identical over 8 bases. Germline V gives CDR1 SGHNT, CDR2 YENEEA. The CDR3 length is 18 residues. The V and J ends lost 1 base and 1 base, in that order; junction bases with no gene match: 11. CDR3 protein: CASSLGLAGTASQETQYF. Here the CDR3 DNA reads TGTGCCAGCAGCTTAGGGCTAGCGGGTACAGCCAGCCAAGAGACCCAGTACTTC.

The rearrangement joins TRBV6-5 to TRBJ1-4, with unresolved D. The V end was cut by 4 bases, the J end by 5 bases, with 8 bases between. The CDR3 spans 13 residues. CDR1 and CDR2 (germline): MNHEY, SVGAGI. The CDR3 is CASSFVANEKLFF. DNA for the CDR3: TGTGCCAGCAGTTTTGTCGCGAATGAAAAACTGTTTTTT.

The V call is TRBV10-3, the J call TRBJ2-7; D possibly corresponds to TRBD2 (6 bases). The V end lost 0 bases, the J end lost 2 bases, and 11 bases lay between the germline ends. The CDR3 is made up of 15 amino acids. CDR1 is ENHRY, CDR2 SYGVKD, per germline. CDR3 sequence: CAISESSGPTYEQYF. In nucleotides, the CDR3 is TGTGCCATCAGTGAGTCCAGCGGGCCTACCTACGAGCAGTACTTC.

The genes are TRBV28 and TRBJ2-4; D is perhaps TRBD2 (7 bases). Germline V gene lookup returns CDR1 MDHEN and CDR2 SYDVKM. The V end lost 5 bases, the J end lost 6 bases, and 14 bases lay between the germline ends. This CDR3 contains 14 residues. The CDR3 here is CASSPLRGANIQYF. CDR3 DNA: TGTGCCAGCAGTCCCCTCCGGGGGGCAAACATTCAGTACTTC.

CDR3 amino acids: CASSGGTAHSNQPQHF. The CDR3 region has the DNA TGTGCCAGCAGTGGAGGGACAGCCCATAGCAATCAGCCCCAGCATTTT. This chain uses TRBV25-1 with TRBJ1-5, with 7 bases aligning to TRBD1. V lost 4 bases, J lost 0 bases, and 6 bases stayed unmatched. The germline gives CDR1 MGHDK, CDR2 SYGVNS. The CDR3 contains 16 residues.

The chain is built from TRBV11-3 and TRBJ2-7, with D perhaps matching TRBD2 (5 bases). The V end was cut by 5 bases, the J end by 6 bases, with 26 bases between. The CDR3 is 17 amino acids. Germline CDR1 reads SGHNT; CDR2 reads YENEEA. The CDR3 bases are TGTGCCAGCAGCCTACCCTTCCGGGCGGGCGCGCCTCGCGAGCAGTACTTC. The encoded protein is CASSLPFRAGAPREQYF.

The chain combines TRBV5-1 with TRBJ2-2; TRBD2 aligns across 12 bases. This CDR3 is built from 16 residues. V lost 4 bases, J lost 5 bases, and 6 bases stayed unmatched. In germline, CDR1 is SGHRS, CDR2 YFSETQ. The CDR3 loop is CASSPLTSGSTGELFF. Here the CDR3 DNA reads TGCGCCAGCAGCCCGCTGACTAGCGGGAGTACCGGGGAGCTGTTTTTT.

V usage is TRBV7-2 and J usage is TRBJ2-1; 7 nucleotides align to TRBD2. Germline V gene sequence: CDR1 SGHTA, CDR2 FQGNSA. This CDR3 is 17 amino acids long. V lost 2 bases, J lost 0 bases, and 7 bases stayed unmatched. The CDR3 nucleotides are TGTGCCAGCAGCTTATCGGGCGGGGGTAGCTCCTACAATGAGCAGTTCTTC. This sequence encodes CASSLSGGGSSYNEQFF.

The V call is TRBV5-1, the J call TRBJ2-3; 11 bases align to TRBD2. The V and J ends lost 7 bases and 2 bases, in that order; junction bases with no gene match: 6. The germline V gene encodes CDR1 SGHRS and CDR2 YFSETQ. The CDR3 runs 15 residues. DNA for the CDR3: TGCGCCAGCGGCGGACTAGCGGGTTCCACAGATACGCAGTATTTT. As protein: CASGGLAGSTDTQYF.

The chain joins TRBV4-3 to TRBJ1-2; D possibly corresponds to TRBD1 (5 bases). CDR1 and CDR2 from the germline V gene are LGHNA and YSLEER. The length of the CDR3 is 14 residues. V was pared by 3 bases and J by 7 bases, with 15 bases between. In DNA, the CDR3 is TGCGCCAGCAGCCAGGGGCAGTTTTTTGGTGGCTACACCTTC. The encoded protein is CASSQGQFFGGYTF.

The CDR3 nucleotides read TGTGCCAGCAGCTTAGGGGGGGGCCCACGTGGGGAGCAGTACTTC. Its protein is CASSLGGGPRGEQYF. This chain uses TRBV7-9 with TRBJ2-7, with D possibly matching TRBD2 (7 bases). The germline V gene has CDR1 SEHNR and CDR2 FQNEAQ (reference sequence). CDR3 length: 15 residues. Trimming removed 1 base from V and 7 bases from J, with 17 bases in between.

The rearrangement uses TRBV18 and TRBJ2-1; 10 positions match TRBD2. V dropped 2 bases and J dropped 6; count of bases not matched to a gene: 4. The CDR3 runs 15 residues. Germline V gene data show CDR1 as KGHSH and CDR2 as LQKENI. The CDR3 spells CASSPGLAGVNEQFF. In DNA form, the CDR3 reads TGTGCCAGCTCACCAGGGCTAGCGGGAGTCAATGAGCAGTTCTTC. Using reference TRBV18 and TRBJ2-1 for the parts outside the CDR3, the full variable domain is NAGVMQNPRHLVRRRGQEARLRCSPMKGHSHVYWYRQLPEEGLKFMVYLQKENIIDESGMPKERFSAEFPKEGPSILRIQQVVRGDSAAYFCASSPGLAGVNEQFFGPGTRLTVL.

V usage is TRBV5-4 and J usage is TRBJ2-2, with 13 bases aligning to TRBD2. Germline V lookup: CDR1 SGHNT, CDR2 YYREEE (reference sequence). The CDR3 sequence is 16 residues long. V was clipped by 4 bases and J by 3 bases; unmatched bases: 3. CDR3 residues: CASSGLAGDDTGELFF. In DNA form, the CDR3 reads TGTGCCAGCAGCGGACTAGCGGGAGATGACACCGGGGAGCTGTTTTTT.

This clone was counted only a few times. The J gene is TRBJ2-1, the V gene TRBV7-3; possibly TRBD2 for D (5 bases). Trimming shortened V by 0 bases and J by 1 base, and 7 bases separated the two germline ends. From germline, CDR1 is SGHTA and CDR2 FQGTGA. The CDR3 has 15 residues. CDR3 region: CASSLTAESYNEQFF. CDR3 coding DNA: TGTGCCAGCAGCTTAACAGCGGAGTCCTACAATGAGCAGTTCTTC.

The V gene is TRBV11-1, the J gene TRBJ2-1; maybe TRBD2 (6 bases). CDR3 length: 16 residues. The germline gives CDR1 SGHAT, CDR2 FQDESV (reference sequence). V was clipped by 4 bases and J by 8 bases, with 21 bases between them. The CDR3 nucleotides are TGTGCCAGCAGCTCGGGACTCCTAGGATGGGGCGATGAGCAGTTCTTC. Protein: CASSSGLLGWGDEQFF. Supplemented by reference TRBV11-1 and TRBJ2-1, the full variable domain reads EAEVAQSPRYKITEKSQAVAFWCDPISGHATLYWYRQILGQGPELLVQFQDESVVDDSQLPKDRFSAERLKGVDSTLKIQPAELGDSAMYLCASSSGLLGWGDEQFFGPGTRLTVL.